The 32 T cell receptor beta chains presented below share a single source sample, sequenced in a study of blood T cell repertoires in COVID-19. Clones were read by immunoSEQ multiplex PCR, and TCRdb kept only the in-frame ones, dropping some. The sample carries 90,000 to 100,000 clones, 85% recorded once. Sequencing used peripheral blood. All receptors come from a man aged 80 or over with acute or convalescent COVID-19.

The chain employs TRBV4-1 and TRBJ2-3; 9 nucleotides match TRBD2. J gave up 1 base and V 4 bases, and 3 bases lay outside the gene matches. CDR3 size: 15 residues. Germline CDR1 is MGHRA and CDR2 is YSYEKL. CDR3 in DNA: TGCGCCAGCAGCCTCAGACTAGCGGGCACAGATACGCAGTATTTT. Protein product: CASSLRLAGTDTQYF.

The chain recombines TRBV5-4 with TRBJ1-5, with 9 bases aligning to TRBD1. Germline CDR1 SGHNT, CDR2 YYREEE (reference sequence). With V trimmed by 4 bases and J by 3 bases, 5 bases remained unmatched. The CDR3 is 15 amino acids. In DNA, the CDR3 is TGTGCCAGCAGCAAGGGACAGGGTAACAATCAGCCCCAGCATTTT. This gives the protein CASSKGQGNNQPQHF.

The CDR3 nucleotides read TGTGCCAGCAGCGTAGCCAGCTCCTACGAGCAGTACTTC. It yields the protein CASSVASSYEQYF. The rearrangement uses TRBV9 and TRBJ2-7; D remains unclear. In germline, CDR1 is SGDLS, CDR2 YYNGEE. Trimming removed 0 bases at V and 0 bases at J, with 4 bases between. The CDR3 covers 13 residues.

V and J are TRBV4-1 and TRBJ2-1, with TRBD1 matching 7 bases. V was pared by 4 bases and J by 7 bases, with 10 bases of the junction left unmatched. Germline-derived CDR1 and CDR2 are MGHRA and YSYEKL. There are 15 residues in the CDR3. The CDR3 DNA follows: TGCGCCAGCAGCCCCCGCGACAGGGAAGGGAATGAGCAGTTCTTC. Amino acid sequence: CASSPRDREGNEQFF.

This chain joins TRBV10-3 and TRBJ2-7, with 9 bases fitting TRBD1. Trimming at V came to 7 bases and at J to 2 bases, leaving 6 bases not matched to a gene. CDR1 and CDR2 (germline): ENHRY, SYGVKD. The CDR3 is 14 amino acids. The CDR3 here is CAINPDRGTYEQYF. In DNA, the CDR3 is TGTGCCATCAATCCGGACAGGGGCACCTACGAGCAGTACTTC.

This chain uses TRBV2 with TRBJ2-1, with D possibly being TRBD1 (6 bases). From germline, CDR1 is SNHLY and CDR2 FYNNEI. There are 15 residues in the CDR3. V lost 4 bases to trimming and J lost 3 bases, with 13 bases between them. CDR3 loop: CASSGYWTDYNEQFF. In nucleotides, the CDR3 is TGTGCCAGCAGTGGCTACTGGACAGACTACAATGAGCAGTTCTTC.

CDR3 in DNA: TGTGCCAGCTCAGGGACTAGCGGGACTCCTTCCGAGCAGTACTTC. This translates into CASSGTSGTPSEQYF. The rearrangement links TRBV25-1 to TRBJ2-7; 13 bases match TRBD2. CDR3 size: 15 residues. The germline gives CDR1 MGHDK, CDR2 SYGVNS. The V segment lost 8 bases and the J segment 6 bases; nucleotides outside the gene matches: 10.

The chain employs TRBV5-6 and TRBJ2-1, with 10 bases matching TRBD2. Germline CDR1 is SGHDT and CDR2 is YYEEEE. This CDR3 comprises 16 residues. Trimming at V came to 0 bases and at J to 7 bases, leaving 7 bases not matched to a gene. In DNA, the CDR3 is TGTGCCAGCAGCTTGGAATCCCGGACTAGCGGAAATGAGCAGTTCTTC. The encoded protein is CASSLESRTSGNEQFF. Complete variable domain (other parts from reference TRBV5-6 and TRBJ2-1): DAGVTQSPTHLIKTRGQQVTLRCSPKSGHDTVSWYQQALGQGPQFIFQYYEEEERQRGNFPDRFSGHQFPNYSSELNVNALLLGDSALYLCASSLESRTSGNEQFFGPGTRLTVL.

The chain uses TRBV5-1 and TRBJ1-2; TRBD1 matches at 9 bases. The CDR3 extends over 15 amino acids. V dropped 6 bases and J dropped 2; count of bases not matched to a gene: 8. Germline values: CDR1 SGHRS, CDR2 YFSETQ. The CDR3 here is CASTWAGQGNYGYTF. CDR3 in DNA: TGCGCCAGCACATGGGCGGGACAGGGAAACTATGGCTACACCTTC.

Only one count was recorded for this clone. The DNA of the CDR3 is TGTGCCAGCAGCGTAGACCCTACAGGATCCTCTGGAAACACCATATATTTT. It encodes CASSVDPTGSSGNTIYF. The chain combines TRBV9 with TRBJ1-3, with D possibly TRBD1 on 5 matching bases. Per the germline V gene, CDR1 is SGDLS and CDR2 is YYNGEE. V lost 0 bases to trimming and J lost 0 bases, with 13 bases between them. The CDR3 covers 17 residues.

J is TRBJ2-7 and V is TRBV11-3; tentatively, D is TRBD1 (6 bases). Germline lookup yields CDR1 SGHNT and CDR2 YENEEA. V gave up 2 bases and J gave up 4 bases, with 15 bases separating them. CDR3 length equals 15 residues. The CDR3 sequence: CASSLRIGGLYEQYF. CDR3 DNA sequence: TGTGCCAGCAGCTTACGTATAGGGGGTTTGTACGAGCAGTACTTC.

This chain links TRBV29-1 with TRBJ2-1; TRBD2 might be the D (5 bases). Germline V CDR1 and CDR2: SQVTM, ANQGSEA. V was pared by 6 bases and J by 8 bases, with 11 bases between. This CDR3 contains 11 residues. CDR3 amino acids: CSVRGSYEQFF. CDR3 nucleotides: TGCAGCGTACGAGGGTCGTATGAGCAGTTCTTC.

This chain uses TRBV27 with TRBJ1-1, with D tentatively TRBD1 (5 bases). The germline V and J ends were trimmed by 4 bases and 4 bases, with 13 bases remaining between them. This CDR3 comprises 14 residues. Per the germline V gene, CDR1 is MNHEY and CDR2 is SMNVEV (reference sequence). CDR3 bases: TGTGCCAGCAGTTCCTGGCGTGACAGCACTGAAGCTTTCTTT. Translating it yields CASSSWRDSTEAFF.

The V gene is TRBV2, the J gene TRBJ2-4, with D maybe TRBD1 (6 bases). The ends were cut back, 8 bases at V and 2 bases at J, with 13 bases in the middle. CDR1 SNHLY and CDR2 FYNNEI come from the germline V gene. The CDR3 extends over 14 amino acids. CDR3 sequence (DNA): TGTGCCAGCTCGGTGGGGGCCCCCAAAAACATTCAGTACTTC. Protein: CASSVGAPKNIQYF.

V is TRBV7-6 and J is TRBJ1-1; unclear D gene. CDR1 and CDR2 from the germline V gene are SGHVS and FNYEAQ. This CDR3 is 15 amino acids long. Trimming left V 2 bases short and J 3 bases short, with 13 bases between. The CDR3 spells CASSLTMGGYTEAFF. The CDR3 DNA follows: TGTGCCAGCAGCTTAACAATGGGAGGGTACACTGAAGCTTTCTTT.

The chain uses TRBV3-1 (or the pseudogene TRBV3-2) and TRBJ2-4; D is perhaps TRBD2 (5 bases). The length of the CDR3 is 19 residues. Trimming pared 0 bases from V and 0 bases from J, leaving 18 bases between. The germline V gene has CDR1 LGHDT and CDR2 YNNKEL (reference sequence). CDR3 in amino acids: CASSQEEGPYCLAKNIQYF. The CDR3 nucleotides are TGTGCCAGCAGCCAAGAAGAGGGCCCTTACTGTCTAGCCAAAAACATTCAGTACTTC.

The chain is built from TRBV20-1 and TRBJ1-1; TRBD1 might be the D (6 bases). Germline CDR1 reads DFQATT; CDR2 reads SNEGSKA (reference sequence). V shed 3 bases and J shed 2 bases, with 13 bases lying between them. The CDR3 extends over 14 amino acids. CDR3 coding DNA: TGCAGTGCTAGTGGGACAAGGGCCAACACTGAAGCTTTCTTT. Residues: CSASGTRANTEAFF.

The chain has TRBV7-9 and TRBJ2-1; weak D call: TRBD2 (6 bases). This CDR3 region has 19 residues. CDR1 and CDR2 from the germline V gene are SEHNR and FQNEAQ (reference sequence). Between the trimmed V and J ends, which lost 2 bases and 0 bases, there was a span of 20 bases. This CDR3 reads CASSLTSSVRGSSYNEQFF. CDR3 nucleotides: TGTGCCAGCAGCTTAACGTCGAGTGTACGGGGGTCCTCCTACAATGAGCAGTTCTTC.

The rearrangement uses TRBV4-2 and TRBJ1-5; 8 nucleotides line up with TRBD1. The junction had 10 bases not matched to a gene; V was cut back by 2 bases and J by 4 bases. The germline CDR1 and CDR2 sequences are LGHNA and YNFKEQ. CDR3 length equals 17 residues. In nucleotides, the CDR3 is TGTGCCAGCAGCCAATCAGGGGGCTTGGCTACAAATCAGCCCCAGCATTTT. This sequence encodes CASSQSGGLATNQPQHF.

V and J are TRBV5-5 and TRBJ1-2; TRBD1 agrees at 8 bases. The CDR3 length is 15 residues. Germline lookup yields CDR1 SGHKS and CDR2 YYEKEE (reference sequence). Trimming took 0 bases from V and 4 from J; bases not matched to a gene: 5. DNA of the CDR3: TGTGCCAGCAGCTTGGATTCAGGGGGCTTCTATGGCTACACCTTC. Amino acids: CASSLDSGGFYGYTF.

The chain employs TRBV5-1 and TRBJ2-3; perhaps TRBD1 as D (6 bases). V was pared by 1 base and J by 6 bases, with 18 bases between. CDR1 is SGHRS, CDR2 YFSETQ, per germline. This CDR3 is 16 amino acids long. The chain's CDR3 is CASSLSTGMMEDTQYF. The CDR3 region has the DNA TGCGCCAGCAGCTTGTCTACAGGGATGATGGAGGATACGCAGTATTTT.

The V and J genes are TRBV6-5 and TRBJ2-7, with TRBD2 as a possible D gene (6 bases). CDR3 length: 14 amino acids. V shed 6 bases and J shed 0 bases, with 12 bases lying between them. The germline gives CDR1 MNHEY, CDR2 SVGAGI. Here the CDR3 DNA reads TGTGCCAGCAGGGACCGGGGGTTCTCCTACGAGCAGTACTTC. Protein: CASRDRGFSYEQYF.

J is TRBJ1-4 and V is TRBV5-1; weak D call: TRBD1 (5 bases). The ends were cut back, 4 bases at V and 3 bases at J, with 10 bases in the middle. Germline CDR1 reads SGHRS; CDR2 reads YFSETQ. The CDR3 spans 14 residues. The CDR3 bases are TGCGCCAGCAGCCAGACAGAGGCTAATGAAAAACTGTTTTTT. Its translation: CASSQTEANEKLFF.

Only a few counts were recorded for this clone. This chain connects TRBV28 to TRBJ1-4; tentatively, D is TRBD1 (5 bases). Per the germline V gene, CDR1 is MDHEN and CDR2 is SYDVKM. Trimming took off 1 base at V and 3 bases at J, with 12 bases between the two ends. The CDR3 spans 16 residues. The CDR3 DNA reads as TGTGCCAGCAGTTTATACGGGCCGGGGGCTAATGAAAAACTGTTTTTT. Protein product: CASSLYGPGANEKLFF.

This chain joins TRBV7-9 and TRBJ2-6; D gene uncertain. The CDR3 spans 17 residues. V dropped 1 base and J dropped 0 bases, with 10 bases sitting between them. Germline V lookup: CDR1 SEHNR, CDR2 FQNEAQ (reference sequence). CDR3 nucleotides: TGTGCCAGCAGCTTAGACTCTAGGTTCTCTGGGGCCAACGTCCTGACTTTC. This encodes CASSLDSRFSGANVLTF.

The chain uses TRBV27 and TRBJ2-7; TRBD1 might be the D (5 bases). The CDR3 totals 16 residues. V was trimmed by 4 bases and J by 2 bases, leaving 18 bases between them. In germline, CDR1 is MNHEY, CDR2 SMNVEV (reference sequence). The DNA for the CDR3 is TGTGCCAGCAGTTCCCCTCCGGGCAGGACACCCTACGAGCAGTACTTC. Protein product: CASSSPPGRTPYEQYF.

The J gene is TRBJ2-7, the V gene TRBV11-3; TRBD2 agrees at 11 bases. The junction had 3 bases not matched to a gene; V was cut back by 0 bases and J by 5 bases. Germline CDR1 reads SGHNT; CDR2 reads YENEEA. This CDR3 region has 15 residues. CDR3: CASSLEGTSGHEQYF. CDR3 DNA sequence: TGTGCCAGCAGCTTAGAAGGGACTAGCGGCCACGAGCAGTACTTC. Full variable domain (outside the CDR3, taken from reference TRBV11-3 and TRBJ2-7): EAGVVQSPRYKIIEKKQPVAFWCNPISGHNTLYWYLQNLGQGPELLIRYENEEAVDDSQLPKDRFSAERLKGVDSTLKIQPAELGDSAVYLCASSLEGTSGHEQYFGPGTRLTVT.

This sequence joins TRBV19 and TRBJ1-5; 8 nucleotides match TRBD1. Trimming removed 6 bases from V and 7 bases from J; junction bases left unmatched: 11. This CDR3 is 15 amino acids long. CDR1 and CDR2 (germline): LNHDA, SQIVND (reference sequence). CDR3 nucleotides: TGTGCCAGTAGCCGGACAGGGACAGAGGGCCAGCCCCAGCATTTT. Protein: CASSRTGTEGQPQHF.

This clone was counted a few times. The rearrangement links TRBV2 to TRBJ1-2, with 7 bases fitting TRBD1. After removal of 6 bases from V and 7 bases from J, the junction contained 14 bases not matched to a gene. CDR1 is SNHLY, CDR2 FYNNEI, per germline. The CDR3 loop spans 15 amino acids. CDR3 region: CASSGVEQGILGYTF. CDR3 nucleotide sequence: TGTGCCAGCAGCGGCGTGGAACAGGGGATTCTTGGCTACACCTTC.

The chain links TRBV7-9 to TRBJ2-5; 16 nucleotides agree with TRBD2. The germline V gene has CDR1 SEHNR and CDR2 FQNEAQ (reference sequence). The J segment lost 4 bases and the V segment lost 5 bases, leaving 16 bases of the junction unmatched. This CDR3 is 20 amino acids long. The CDR3 nucleotides read TGTGCCAGCAGCCGGGACATCTCCTCCGGGACTAGCGGGAGGGCAGAGACCCAGTACTTC. This translates into CASSRDISSGTSGRAETQYF. Full variable domain (outside the CDR3, taken from reference TRBV7-9 and TRBJ2-5): DTGVSQNPRHKITKRGQNVTFRCDPISEHNRLYWYRQTLGQGPEFLTYFQNEAQLEKSRLLSDRFSAERPKGSFSTLEIQRTEQGDSAMYLCASSRDISSGTSGRAETQYFGPGTRLLVL.

The chain employs TRBV19 and TRBJ2-1; 7 bases align to TRBD2. The CDR3 sequence is 12 residues long. CDR1 is LNHDA, CDR2 SQIVND, per germline (reference sequence). Losses at the gene ends were 3 bases for V and 12 bases for J; bases not matched to a gene: 5. The CDR3: CASSMLAGAQFF. In DNA, the CDR3 is TGTGCCAGTAGTATGCTTGCGGGAGCGCAGTTCTTC.

As regards this clone: Its ends do not fully match the called genes, so a read error is possible. The chain joins TRBV7-7 to TRBJ2-1, with 8 bases fitting TRBD2. CDR3 length: 18 amino acids. Germline V CDR1 and CDR2: SSHAT, FNYEAQ (reference sequence). DNA of the CDR3: TGTGCTAGCAGCTTATACATGCCCAGCGGGAGACGCCCAAATGAGCAGTTCTTC. Its translation: CASSLYMPSGRRPNEQFF.